These T cell receptor beta chains were read from a single sample in a study of T cells after yellow fever vaccination. TCRdb redid the calling of the 5' RACE reads with MiXCR, one entry per CDR3 protein. The profile shows a few hundred thousand distinct CDR3 sequences, 8.7% of them singletons. The starting material was CD4+ T cells sorted from PBMCs, obtained 5 days after the yellow fever booster vaccination. The receptor set was obtained from a man younger than 35 who received the YFV17D yellow fever vaccine. Both conserved end residues are part of each CDR3. The D gene is left open where the match is weak. Clone size is not always given. Where it is, it says once, few, many or a class for expanded clones.

TRBJ2-1,NA,TRBV3-1,few,15,TGTGCCAGCAGCCAAGGGACACACTCCTACAATGAGCAGTTCTTC,CASSQGTHSYNEQFF
TRBJ1-4,NA,TRBV2,many,12,TGTGCCAGCAGTGAAGCTCTAGGGAAACTGTTTTTT,CASSEALGKLFF
TRBJ2-5,TRBD2,TRBV6-2/TRBV6-3,NA,15,TGTGCCAGCAGAGAAGCGGGGGGGAATCAAGAGACCCAGTACTTC,CASREAGGNQETQYF
TRBJ1-1,NA,TRBV7-2,NA,14,TGTGCCAGCAGCTTTGTCTGGGAGAACACTGAAGCTTTCTTT,CASSFVWENTEAFF
TRBJ1-6,NA,TRBV4-2,few,12,TGTGCCAGCAGCCAAGTGAATTCACCCCTCCACTTT,CASSQVNSPLHF
TRBJ2-5,TRBD2,TRBV18,few,16,TGTGCCAGCTCACCGATCCCGGGACTATCACAAGAGACCCAGTACTTC,CASSPIPGLSQETQYF
TRBJ1-5,NA,TRBV6-1,NA,13,TGTGCCAGCAGTGAAGCACATGATCAGCCCCAGCATTTT,CASSEAHDQPQHF
TRBJ2-1,TRBD2,TRBV20-1,NA,15,TGCAGTGCTAGAGTCCCGGGGGGGCTTTACAATGAGCAGTTCTTC,CSARVPGGLYNEQFF
TRBJ2-7,TRBD1,TRBV5-5,NA,15,TGTGCCAGCAGCCCCAGAGCCGGGACAGCCTACGAGCAGTACTTC,CASSPRAGTAYEQYF
TRBJ2-1,NA,TRBV3-1,NA,15,TGTGCCAGCAGCCCCTCCGGGGGCCGTTACAATGAGCAGTTCTTC,CASSPSGGRYNEQFF
TRBJ1-2,TRBD1,TRBV6-5,NA,16,TGTGCCAGCAGACGGGGGACAGGGCTCACTAACTATGGCTACACCTTC,CASRRGTGLTNYGYTF
TRBJ1-2,NA,TRBV6-5,once,11,TGTGCCAGCAAGTCCACCACGAGCTACACCTTC,CASKSTTSYTF
TRBJ1-4,NA,TRBV30,few,15,TGTGCCTGGAGTCCATCAGGGTCGGCTAATGAAAAACTGTTTTTT,CAWSPSGSANEKLFF
TRBJ2-5,NA,TRBV20-1,NA,17,TGCAGTGCTAGAGATTTCTTAGGGTCGGGCAACCAAGAGACCCAGTACTTC,CSARDFLGSGNQETQYF
TRBJ1-2,NA,TRBV12-3/TRBV12-4,few,15,TGTGCCAGCAGCCCTACCGCAGACAGGAGTCCTGGCTACACCTTC,CASSPTADRSPGYTF
TRBJ1-2,NA,TRBV6-5,NA,14,TGTGCCAGCAAATCCCCCGGGGTTCCCTATGGCTACACCTTC,CASKSPGVPYGYTF
TRBJ1-4,NA,TRBV7-9,few,17,TGTGCCAGCACACGTAACCGGGTGACGGAAAAGGATGAAAAACTGTTTTTT,CASTRNRVTEKDEKLFF
TRBJ2-1,NA,TRBV20-1,few,14,TGCAGTGCTAGAGATCGGCTAAGTGGGTATGAGCAGTTCTTC,CSARDRLSGYEQFF
TRBJ2-5,NA,TRBV7-9,NA,11,TGTGCCAGCAGCCAAATGGGGGCCCAGTACTTC,CASSQMGAQYF
TRBJ2-1,NA,TRBV30,NA,13,TGTGCCTGGGCCACACAGGCGGGTAATGAGCAGTTCTTC,CAWATQAGNEQFF
TRBJ1-5,TRBD1,TRBV29-1,many,12,TGCAGCGTTGGACAGGGGAATCAGCCCCAGCATTTT,CSVGQGNQPQHF
TRBJ2-5,TRBD1,TRBV29-1,many,13,TGCAGCGTTGACCGGACAGGACAAGAGACCCAGTACTTC,CSVDRTGQETQYF
TRBJ2-5,NA,TRBV7-9,few,13,TGTGCCAGCAGCTTACCAGGGTACGAGACCCAGTACTTC,CASSLPGYETQYF
TRBJ1-1,TRBD1,TRBV20-1,NA,12,TGCAGTGCTGTAGACAGGGTCCCTGAAGCTTTCTTT,CSAVDRVPEAFF
TRBJ1-1,NA,TRBV6-6,NA,14,TGTGCCAGCAGCCCCCCCGGGGGCGCGACTGAAGCTTTCTTT,CASSPPGGATEAFF
TRBJ2-3,NA,TRBV7-2,few,14,TGTGCCAGCAGCTTAGGACTCACCACAGATACGCAGTATTTT,CASSLGLTTDTQYF
TRBJ1-6,NA,TRBV6-1,NA,14,TGTGCCAGCAGTGAAGCGGGCTACGGGTCACCCCTCCACTTT,CASSEAGYGSPLHF
TRBJ2-2,TRBD2,TRBV7-2,few,20,TGTGCCAGCAGCTTAGTGCCCCTAGCTAGCGGGGGGGCTGACACCGGGGAGCTGTTTTTT,CASSLVPLASGGADTGELFF
TRBJ1-6,NA,TRBV20-1,few,14,TGCAGTGCTAGATTTGACGGGTCCAATTCACCCCTCCACTTT,CSARFDGSNSPLHF
TRBJ2-1,TRBD2,TRBV5-6,NA,14,TGTGCCAGCAGCTTACTAGCGGCCCTGCATGAGCAGTTCTTC,CASSLLAALHEQFF
TRBJ2-3,TRBD2,TRBV20-1,few,14,TGCAGTGCTTGGACTAGCAGGCAGGCAGATACGCAGTATTTT,CSAWTSRQADTQYF
TRBJ2-4,TRBD1,TRBV5-1,few,14,TGCGCCAGCAGCGGACCGGGACAGGGAGACATTCAGTACTTC,CASSGPGQGDIQYF
TRBJ2-1,NA,TRBV4-3,few,13,TGCGCCAGCAGCCAAGACAGGAGCAATGAGCAGTTCTTC,CASSQDRSNEQFF
TRBJ2-5,TRBD2,TRBV18,few,18,TGTGCCAGCTCACCCAATTACGTGACTAGCGGGGGCCAAGAGACCCAGTACTTC,CASSPNYVTSGGQETQYF
TRBJ2-2,TRBD2,TRBV7-3,NA,15,TGTGCCAGCAGCTTAAGGATAGCGGGGACCGGGGAGCTGTTTTTT,CASSLRIAGTGELFF
TRBJ1-2,TRBD1,TRBV20-1,NA,13,TGCAGTGCGAACAGGGGCCTTAACTATGGCTACACCTTC,CSANRGLNYGYTF
TRBJ2-1,NA,TRBV2,few,14,TGTGCCAGCATCAGGCAGCTAGGTATCAATGAGCAGTTCTTC,CASIRQLGINEQFF
TRBJ2-5,NA,TRBV12-3/TRBV12-4,NA,13,TGTGCCACCCGAGGGGCATTTCAAGAGACCCAGTACTTC,CATRGAFQETQYF
TRBJ2-1,TRBD1,TRBV5-6,many,19,TGTGCCAGCAGCGGCCGGGACAGGGGTTCTATTGGTTTCTACAATGAGCAGTTCTTC,CASSGRDRGSIGFYNEQFF
TRBJ1-1,NA,TRBV5-1,NA,14,TGCGCCAGCAGCTTGGCCGGGCGGCACACTGAAGCTTTCTTT,CASSLAGRHTEAFF
TRBJ1-2,TRBD1,TRBV20-1,NA,12,TGCAGTGCTTGGACAGGGAGCTATGGCTACACCTTC,CSAWTGSYGYTF
TRBJ2-1,NA,TRBV4-2,many,14,TGTGCCAGCAGCCAAGATAAGCGGATAAATGAGCAGTTCTTC,CASSQDKRINEQFF
TRBJ1-2,NA,TRBV12-3/TRBV12-4,few,15,TGTGCCAGCAGTTACCGGGACTCAAGAGGGAGTGGCTACACCTTC,CASSYRDSRGSGYTF
TRBJ1-2,TRBD1,TRBV5-5,few,16,TGTGCCAGCAGCAAAACCCCCGGGACAGGGAGTAATGGCTACACCTTC,CASSKTPGTGSNGYTF